Listed below are T cell receptor beta chains from one sample, sequenced in a study of OX40 agonist ivuxolimab in advanced cancers. Clones were read by immunoSEQ multiplex PCR, and TCRdb kept only the in-frame ones, dropping some. Among some 70,000 clones, about 83% were seen once, and the ten largest hold about 0.68%. The sample consisted of CD4+ or CD8+ T cells sorted from blood, taken in a trial of the OX40 agonist ivuxolimab. These TCRs come from an adult with an advanced solid tumor such as melanoma, head and neck, liver or kidney cancer. CDR3s include the opening cysteine and the closing phenylalanine or tryptophan. The D gene is left open where the match is weak. Some rows have no size entry. The others give once, few or many, or a class for an expanded clone.

TRBJ2-1 | TRBV6-5 | NA | NA | CASSFITGFYSNEQFF | TGTGCCAGCAGTTTTATTACAGGGTTTTATTCGAATGAGCAGTTCTTC
TRBJ2-1 | TRBV30 | NA | NA | CAWSLMSDDEQFF | TGTGCCTGGAGCCTAATGTCAGACGATGAGCAGTTCTTC
TRBJ2-7 | TRBV5-1 | once | NA | CASSLTDNEQYF | TGCGCCAGCAGCTTGACAGATAACGAGCAGTACTTC
TRBJ2-1 | TRBV29-1 | NA | TRBD1 | CSVLGQPSSYNEQFF | TGCAGCGTGCTGGGACAGCCGAGCTCCTACAATGAGCAGTTCTTC
TRBJ2-5 | TRBV5-6 | NA | TRBD1 | CASSRTGTGEETQYF | TGTGCCAGCAGCAGGACCGGGACAGGGGAAGAGACCCAGTACTTC
TRBJ2-7 | TRBV10-3 | NA | TRBD1 | CAISLGTGSNYEQYF | TGTGCTATCAGCCTAGGGACAGGATCGAATTACGAGCAGTACTTC
TRBJ1-1 | TRBV6-5 | once | NA | CASHSRLGTEAFF | TGTGCCAGCCACAGTCGGCTAGGCACTGAAGCTTTCTTT
TRBJ2-6 | TRBV4-3 | NA | NA | CASSQDSPSYSGANVLTF | TGCGCCAGCAGCCAAGATAGTCCTTCATACTCTGGGGCCAACGTCCTGACTTTC
TRBJ2-7 | TRBV7-8 | NA | NA | CASSQTGTSYEQYF | TGTGCCAGCAGCCAAACCGGGACATCCTACGAGCAGTACTTC
TRBJ1-2 | TRBV7-2 | NA | TRBD1 | CASSLDRGNYGYTF | TGTGCCAGCAGCTTGGACAGGGGTAACTATGGCTACACCTTC
TRBJ1-6 | TRBV6-6 | NA | NA | CASRTGLNSPLHF | TGTGCCAGCCGAACAGGGCTTAATTCACCCCTCCACTTT
TRBJ2-7 | TRBV2 | NA | TRBD1 | CASRRDSSYEQYF | TGTGCCAGCAGACGGGACAGCTCCTACGAGCAGTACTTC
TRBJ2-7 | TRBV19 | NA | NA | CASSLQGISYEQYF | TGTGCCAGTAGTCTCCAGGGGATCTCCTACGAGCAGTACTTC
TRBJ2-7 | TRBV7-2 | NA | TRBD1 | CASSLGPGQGYEQYF | TGTGCCAGCAGCTTAGGACCGGGACAGGGCTACGAGCAGTACTTC
TRBJ1-1 | TRBV2 | NA | TRBD1 | CASSEQGELTEAFF | TGTGCCAGCAGTGAACAGGGGGAGTTGACTGAAGCTTTCTTT
TRBJ1-5 | TRBV7-2 | once | NA | CASSTSGTGGSNQPQHF | TGTGCCAGCAGCACGTCAGGGACGGGAGGAAGCAATCAGCCCCAGCATTTT
TRBJ1-1 | TRBV6-5 | NA | TRBD1 | CASSSGQGRRAFF | TGTGCCAGCAGTTCAGGACAGGGCAGGAGGGCTTTCTTT
TRBJ2-5 | TRBV25-1 | NA | NA | CASLDSWAGTQYF | TGTGCCAGCCTCGATTCATGGGCCGGGACCCAGTACTTC
TRBJ2-7 | TRBV29-1 | NA | NA | CSARTEAYEQYF | TGCAGCGCCCGGACAGAGGCCTACGAGCAGTACTTC
TRBJ2-1 | TRBV18 | once | TRBD1 | CASSSTGGRGAGEQFF | TGTGCCAGCTCATCAACAGGGGGTAGGGGGGCAGGTGAGCAGTTCTTC
TRBJ1-6 | TRBV19 | NA | NA | CASSDGYNSPLHF | TGTGCCAGTAGTGATGGTTATAATTCACCCCTCCACTTT
TRBJ1-5 | TRBV6-5 | NA | NA | CASSPTTRYQPQHF | TGTGCCAGCAGTCCAACGACCCGTTATCAGCCCCAGCATTTT
TRBJ2-2 | TRBV19 | NA | TRBD2 | CASSKATGGTGELFF | TGTGCCAGTAGTAAGGCGACGGGGGGAACCGGGGAGCTGTTTTTT
TRBJ2-1 | TRBV7-9 | once | NA | CASSYDAASQFF | TGTGCCAGCAGCTACGACGCGGCCTCGCAGTTCTTC
TRBJ2-5 | TRBV7-2 | NA | TRBD2 | CASSNGAGGFETQYF | TGTGCCAGCAGCAACGGGGCGGGGGGATTTGAGACCCAGTACTTC
TRBJ2-2 | TRBV6-5 | NA | NA | CASRGWGNGELFF | TGTGCCAGCAGGGGTTGGGGCAACGGGGAGCTGTTTTTT
TRBJ1-1 | TRBV7-2 | NA | TRBD1 | CASSSGTGRTEAFF | TGTGCCAGCAGCTCTGGGACAGGGAGAACTGAAGCTTTCTTT
TRBJ2-1 | TRBV5-1 | few | TRBD2 | CASGQTSGAYNEQFF | TGCGCCAGCGGGCAGACTAGCGGGGCCTACAATGAGCAGTTCTTC
TRBJ2-3 | TRBV7-9 | NA | NA | CASSFTETDTQYF | TGTGCCAGCAGCTTCACGGAAACAGATACGCAGTATTTT
TRBJ1-5 | TRBV6-5 | NA | TRBD1 | CASSLGQFSNQPQHF | TGTGCCAGCAGCCTGGGACAGTTTAGCAATCAGCCCCAGCATTTT
TRBJ2-7 | TRBV5-1 | NA | NA | CASSRSSPGEQYF | TGCGCCAGCAGCCGGTCGAGCCCCGGCGAGCAGTACTTC
TRBJ2-1 | TRBV5-1 | NA | NA | CASTMRGGADEQFF | TGCGCCAGCACCATGAGGGGTGGGGCGGATGAGCAGTTCTTC
TRBJ1-2 | TRBV7-9 | NA | TRBD1 | CASSAAGTGIQHGYTF | TGTGCCAGCAGCGCCGCCGGGACAGGAATCCAACATGGCTACACCTTC
TRBJ2-5 | TRBV5-4 | once | NA | CASSRNPQGETQYF | TGTGCCAGCAGCCGAAACCCCCAGGGAGAGACCCAGTACTTC
TRBJ2-5 | TRBV7-9 | NA | NA | CASSRMGGREETQYF | TGTGCCAGCAGCCGGATGGGTGGGCGGGAAGAGACCCAGTACTTC
TRBJ1-5 | TRBV19 | NA | NA | CASSYVDSNQPQHF | TGTGCCAGTAGTTACGTCGATAGCAATCAGCCCCAGCATTTT
TRBJ1-5 | TRBV5-6 | NA | NA | CASSPNINNQPQHF | TGTGCCAGCAGCCCGAATATTAACAATCAGCCCCAGCATTTT
TRBJ2-2 | TRBV9 | NA | NA | CASSVLMNTGELFF | TGTGCCAGCAGCGTCCTAATGAACACCGGGGAGCTGTTTTTT
TRBJ2-1 | TRBV5-1 | NA | NA | CASSLASAANEQFF | TGCGCCAGCAGCTTGGCTAGCGCCGCCAATGAGCAGTTCTTC
TRBJ2-5 | TRBV12-5 | NA | NA | CASQKETQYF | TGTGCTAGTCAAAAAGAGACCCAGTACTTC
TRBJ2-1 | TRBV19 | NA | TRBD1 | CASRNTGDPLDEQFF | TGTGCCAGTAGGAATACAGGGGACCCCTTAGATGAGCAGTTCTTC
TRBJ2-7 | TRBV10-2 | NA | NA | CASSDGGRAYEQYF | TGCGCCAGCAGTGATGGCGGAAGGGCCTACGAGCAGTACTTC
TRBJ1-5 | TRBV19 | once | NA | CASKIGSEMKTNQPQHF | TGTGCCAGTAAGATAGGTTCCGAGATGAAAACAAATCAGCCCCAGCATTTT
TRBJ2-2 | TRBV10-1 | NA | NA | CASGNTGELFF | TGCGCCAGCGGGAACACCGGGGAGCTGTTTTTT
TRBJ2-1 | TRBV2 | NA | NA | CASSDRGTDYNEQFF | TGTGCCAGCAGTGACCGCGGGACCGACTACAATGAGCAGTTCTTC
TRBJ1-1 | TRBV6-6 | once | NA | CASGGARTEAFF | TGTGCCAGCGGTGGAGCGCGCACTGAAGCTTTCTTT
TRBJ1-2 | TRBV7-2 | NA | NA | CASSPDMDYGYTF | TGTGCCAGCAGCCCGGACATGGACTATGGCTACACCTTC
TRBJ1-2 | TRBV11-2 | NA | NA | CASSLVTDGYTF | TGTGCCAGCAGCTTAGTGACAGATGGCTACACCTTC
TRBJ2-7 | TRBV15 | NA | NA | CATSTGLPTYEQYF | TGTGCCACCAGCACCGGACTACCCACCTACGAGCAGTACTTC
TRBJ2-5 | TRBV5-1 | NA | NA | CATGVTPQETQYF | TGCGCCACAGGGGTCACTCCCCAAGAGACCCAGTACTTC
TRBJ2-1 | TRBV19 | NA | TRBD1 | CASSPRTGWNNEQFF | TGTGCCAGTAGTCCCAGGACAGGGTGGAACAATGAGCAGTTCTTC
TRBJ2-1 | TRBV18 | NA | TRBD2 | CASSPQRGAYNEQFF | TGTGCCAGCTCTCCCCAGCGGGGGGCCTACAATGAGCAGTTCTTC